This T cell receptor (beta chain) was found in a study of T-cell reconstitution after alpha-beta-depleted transplantation in children. This clonotype was seen ten or more times. It was with unique molecular identifiers that the TCRbeta library was prepared. TCRdb itself ran the PCR reads through MiXCR, one entry per CDR3 protein. The sample has some 200,000 distinct CDR3 sequences, roughly 6.8% seen once. Sequencing used PBMCs from the stem cell graft donor, obtained from the stem cell graft. This clonotype was sampled from a human donor who donated a stem cell graft to a child with Wiskott-Aldrich syndrome.

The CDR3 DNA is TGTGCCAGCAGCTTAGAAGGGTGGGGTTCACCCCTCCACTTT. Its translation is CASSLEGWGSPLHF. The rearrangement joins TRBV7-8 to TRBJ1-6; D is undetermined. V was clipped by 1 base and J by 9 bases, with 10 bases between them. The CDR3 consists of 14 residues. Germline assignment: CDR1 SGHVS and CDR2 FQNEAQ.